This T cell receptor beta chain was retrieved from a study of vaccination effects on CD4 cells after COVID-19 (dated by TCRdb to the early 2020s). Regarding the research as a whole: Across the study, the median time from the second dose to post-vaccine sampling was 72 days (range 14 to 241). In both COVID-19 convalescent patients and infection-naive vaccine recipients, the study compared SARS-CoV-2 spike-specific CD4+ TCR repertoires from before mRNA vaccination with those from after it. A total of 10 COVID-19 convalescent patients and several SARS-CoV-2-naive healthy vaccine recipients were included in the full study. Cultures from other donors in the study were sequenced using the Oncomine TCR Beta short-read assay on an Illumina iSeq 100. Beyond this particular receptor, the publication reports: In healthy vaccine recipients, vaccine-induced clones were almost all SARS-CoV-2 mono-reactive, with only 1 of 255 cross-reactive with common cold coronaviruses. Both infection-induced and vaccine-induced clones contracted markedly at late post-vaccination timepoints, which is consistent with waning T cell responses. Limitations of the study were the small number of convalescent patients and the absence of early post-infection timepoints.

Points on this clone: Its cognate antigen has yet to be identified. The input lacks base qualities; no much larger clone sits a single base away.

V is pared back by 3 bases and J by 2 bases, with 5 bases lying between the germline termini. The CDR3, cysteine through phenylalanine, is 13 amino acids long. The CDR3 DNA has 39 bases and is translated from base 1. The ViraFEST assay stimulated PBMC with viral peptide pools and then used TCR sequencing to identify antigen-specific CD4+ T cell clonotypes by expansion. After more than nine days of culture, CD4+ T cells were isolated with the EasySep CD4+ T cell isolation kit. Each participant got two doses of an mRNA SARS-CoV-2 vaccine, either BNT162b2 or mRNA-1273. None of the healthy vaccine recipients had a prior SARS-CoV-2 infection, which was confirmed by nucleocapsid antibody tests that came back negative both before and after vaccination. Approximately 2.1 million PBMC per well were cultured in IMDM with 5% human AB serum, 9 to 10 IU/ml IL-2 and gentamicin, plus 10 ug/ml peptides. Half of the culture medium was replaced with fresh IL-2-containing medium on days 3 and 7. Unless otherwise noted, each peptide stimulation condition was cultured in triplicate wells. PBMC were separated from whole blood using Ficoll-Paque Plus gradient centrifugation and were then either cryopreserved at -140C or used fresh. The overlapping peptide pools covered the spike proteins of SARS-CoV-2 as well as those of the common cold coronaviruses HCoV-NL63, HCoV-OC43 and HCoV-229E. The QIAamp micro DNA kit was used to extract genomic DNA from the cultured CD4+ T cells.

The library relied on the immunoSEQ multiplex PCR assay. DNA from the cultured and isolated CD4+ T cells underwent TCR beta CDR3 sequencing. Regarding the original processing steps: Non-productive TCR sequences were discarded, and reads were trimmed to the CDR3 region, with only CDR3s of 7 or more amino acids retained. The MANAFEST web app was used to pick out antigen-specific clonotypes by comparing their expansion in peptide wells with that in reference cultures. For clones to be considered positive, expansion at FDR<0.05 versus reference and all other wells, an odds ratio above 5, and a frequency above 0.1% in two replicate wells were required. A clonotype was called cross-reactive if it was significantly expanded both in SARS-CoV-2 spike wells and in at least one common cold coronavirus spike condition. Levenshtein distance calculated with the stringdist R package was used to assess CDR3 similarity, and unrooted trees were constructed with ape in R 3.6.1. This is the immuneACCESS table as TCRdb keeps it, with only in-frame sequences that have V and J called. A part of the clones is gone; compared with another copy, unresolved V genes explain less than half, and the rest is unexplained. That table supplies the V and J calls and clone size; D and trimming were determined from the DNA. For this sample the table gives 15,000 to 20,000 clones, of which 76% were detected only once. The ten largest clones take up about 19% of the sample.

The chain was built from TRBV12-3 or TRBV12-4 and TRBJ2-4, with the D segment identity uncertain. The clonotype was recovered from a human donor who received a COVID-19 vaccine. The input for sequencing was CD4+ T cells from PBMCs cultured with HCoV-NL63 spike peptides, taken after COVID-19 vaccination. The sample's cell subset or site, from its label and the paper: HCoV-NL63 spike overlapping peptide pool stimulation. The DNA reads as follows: TGTGCCAGCAGTTTGAATACCAAAAACATTCAGTACTTC. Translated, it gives CASSLNTKNIQYF.